This TCR beta chain stems from a study of blood T cells in healthy people across ages. Study-wide background: About one barcoded beta molecule was captured per two T cells (by template switching). Study results and limitations: TCR beta diversity, measured per million T cells, fell in a roughly linear way with age.

For this clonotype: The antigen remains undetermined.

The V and J ends lost 4 bases and 3 bases, in that order; junction bases with no gene match: 7. The CDR3 runs 15 residues. Per the germline V gene, CDR1 is LGHDT and CDR2 is YNNKEL (reference sequence). Through a sample-barcoded 5' primer and a J-beta primer mix, a second PCR was run for roughly 6 to 11 cycles. Tagging of each cDNA molecule was performed by a template-switch adaptor with 12 random nucleotides. The study obtained at least 3 million CDR3-containing paired-end reads from every sample. TCRdb used MiXCR to reprocess the 5' RACE reads, holding one entry per CDR3 protein. The sample has about 600,000 distinct CDR3 sequences, 47% seen once; the top ten hold around 23%.

The specimen was blood. This rearrangement joins TRBV3-1 to TRBJ1-1; 8 bases line up with TRBD1. This sequence originates from an elderly man in good health. CDR3 nucleotides: TGTGCCAGCAGCCCCCCGGGACAGGTATACACTGAAGCTTTCTTT. Its protein is CASSPPGQVYTEAFF.